This TCR beta chain was profiled in a study of CD8 T cells in Susac syndrome. Random hexamers were used to reverse transcribe roughly 0.45 to 1 ug of RNA. TCR beta CDR3 was amplified by immunoSEQ multiplex PCR. This amplification extended across 54 Vbeta and 13 Jbeta segments. TCRdb re-analysed the immunoSEQ multiplex PCR reads in MiXCR, keeping a single row per CDR3 protein. Among approximately 120,000 distinct CDR3 sequences listed, under 95% were seen once. FACS was used to enrich TEMRA cells, whereas the CD8+ and CD4+ T cells were obtained by negative isolation. The sample comprised CD8+ T cells from PBMCs. This sequence was found in a human donor with multiple sclerosis.

The CDR3 spells CASSLSLAGFSYNEQFF. The CDR3 nucleotides read TGTGCCAGCAGTTTGTCACTAGCGGGTTTCTCCTACAATGAGCAGTTCTTC. This chain connects TRBV12-3 or TRBV12-4 to TRBJ2-1; TRBD2 matches at 9 bases. The CDR3 sequence is 17 residues long. The J segment lost 0 bases and the V segment lost 3 bases, leaving 6 bases of the junction unmatched.